The sequence of this T cell receptor (beta chain) was determined in a study of T cells after yellow fever vaccination. Study as a whole: Any fraction with a low cell number was prepared using SMART-Seq v4 Ultra Low Input.

The germline V gene has CDR1 SGDLS and CDR2 YYNGEE. Trimming removed 3 bases at V and 4 bases at J, with 11 bases between. This CDR3 is 15 amino acids long. The authors made TCR cDNA by 5'RACE template switching, adding a universal primer site and UMIs. In TCRdb, the 5' RACE reads were re-called with MiXCR into one record per CDR3 protein. The table shows some 320,000 distinct CDR3 sequences, with about 10% occurring only once. The material sequenced was CD4+ T cells sorted from PBMCs, taken 45 days after the yellow fever booster vaccination. This chain links TRBV9 with TRBJ2-6; D remains unclear. The source is a man in his late teens or twenties who received the YFV17D yellow fever vaccine. The CDR3 nucleotides read TGTGCCAGCAGCGCACCGGGCGCAGGGGCCAACGTCCTGACTTTC. This encodes CASSAPGAGANVLTF.